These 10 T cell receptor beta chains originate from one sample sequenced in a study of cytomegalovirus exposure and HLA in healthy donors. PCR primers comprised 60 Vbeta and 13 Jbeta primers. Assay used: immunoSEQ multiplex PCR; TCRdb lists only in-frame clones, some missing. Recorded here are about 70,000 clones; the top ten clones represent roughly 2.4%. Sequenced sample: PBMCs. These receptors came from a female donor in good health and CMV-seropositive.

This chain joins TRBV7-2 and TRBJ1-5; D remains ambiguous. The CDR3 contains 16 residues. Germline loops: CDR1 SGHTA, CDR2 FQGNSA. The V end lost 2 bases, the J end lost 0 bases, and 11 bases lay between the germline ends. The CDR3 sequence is CASSLIGGYSNQPQHF. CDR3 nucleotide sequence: TGTGCCAGCAGCTTAATAGGAGGATATAGCAATCAGCCCCAGCATTTT.

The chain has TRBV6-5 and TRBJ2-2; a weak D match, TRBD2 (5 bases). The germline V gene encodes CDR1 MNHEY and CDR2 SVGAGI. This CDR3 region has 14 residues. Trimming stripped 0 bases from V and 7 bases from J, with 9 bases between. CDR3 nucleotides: TGTGCCAGCAGTTACTCGAACGGGGTCGGGGAGCTGTTTTTT. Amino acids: CASSYSNGVGELFF.

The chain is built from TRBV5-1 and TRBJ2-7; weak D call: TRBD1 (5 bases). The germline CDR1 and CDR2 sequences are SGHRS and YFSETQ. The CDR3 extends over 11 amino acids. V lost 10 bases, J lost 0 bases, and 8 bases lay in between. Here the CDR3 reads CASQGSYEQYF. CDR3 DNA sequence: TGCGCCTCCCAGGGCTCCTACGAGCAGTACTTC. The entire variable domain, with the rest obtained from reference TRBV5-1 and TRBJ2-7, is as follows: KAGVTQTPRYLIKTRGQQVTLSCSPISGHRSVSWYQQTPGQGLQFLFEYFSETQRNKGNFPGRFSGRQFSNSRSEMNVSTLELGDSALYLCASQGSYEQYFGPGTRLTVT.

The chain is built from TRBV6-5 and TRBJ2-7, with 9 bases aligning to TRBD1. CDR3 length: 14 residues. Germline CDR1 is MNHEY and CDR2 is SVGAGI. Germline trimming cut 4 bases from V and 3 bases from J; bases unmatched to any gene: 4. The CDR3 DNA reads TGTGCCAGCAGTTCCTCGGACAGGGGCTACGAGCAGTACTTC. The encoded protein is CASSSSDRGYEQYF.

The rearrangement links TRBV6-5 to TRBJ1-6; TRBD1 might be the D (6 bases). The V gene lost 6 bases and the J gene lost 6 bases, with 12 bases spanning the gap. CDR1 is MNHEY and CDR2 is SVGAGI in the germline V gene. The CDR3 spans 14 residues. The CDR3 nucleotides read TGTGCCAGCAGCGACAGGTGGGGTAATTCACCCCTCCACTTT. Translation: CASSDRWGNSPLHF.

The CDR3 here is CASSTNRLEQYF. The CDR3 nucleotides are TGTGCCAGTAGTACTAACAGGCTCGAGCAGTACTTC. The V call is TRBV19, the J call TRBJ2-7; TRBD1 might be the D (5 bases). The CDR3 length is 12 residues. Germline CDR1 reads LNHDA; CDR2 reads SQIVND (reference sequence). Between the trimmed V and J ends, which lost 4 bases and 6 bases, there was a span of 10 bases.

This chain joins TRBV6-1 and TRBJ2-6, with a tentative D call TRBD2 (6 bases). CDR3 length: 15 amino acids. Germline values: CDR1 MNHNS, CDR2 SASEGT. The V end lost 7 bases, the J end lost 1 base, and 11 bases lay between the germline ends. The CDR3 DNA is TGTGCCAGCACCTGGGAGGAATCTGGGGCCAACGTCCTGACTTTC. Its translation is CASTWEESGANVLTF.

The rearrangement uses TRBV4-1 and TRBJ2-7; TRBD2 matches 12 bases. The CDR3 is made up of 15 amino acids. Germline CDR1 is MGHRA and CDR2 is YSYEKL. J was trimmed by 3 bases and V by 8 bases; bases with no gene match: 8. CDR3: CASQMTSGGNYEQYF. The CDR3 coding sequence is TGCGCCAGCCAAATGACTAGCGGGGGCAACTACGAGCAGTACTTC.

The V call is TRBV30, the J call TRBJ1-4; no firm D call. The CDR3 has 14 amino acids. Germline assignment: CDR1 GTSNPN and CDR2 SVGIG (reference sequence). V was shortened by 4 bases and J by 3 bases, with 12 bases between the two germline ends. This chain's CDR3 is CAWNRLTSNEKLFF. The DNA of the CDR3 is TGTGCCTGGAATCGGTTGACTTCTAATGAAAAACTGTTTTTT.

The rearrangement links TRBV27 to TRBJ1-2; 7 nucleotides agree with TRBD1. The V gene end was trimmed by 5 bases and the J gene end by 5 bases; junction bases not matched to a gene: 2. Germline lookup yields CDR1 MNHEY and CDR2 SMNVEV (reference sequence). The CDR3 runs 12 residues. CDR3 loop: CASSPTGYGYTF. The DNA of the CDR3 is TGTGCCAGCAGTCCGACAGGGTATGGCTACACCTTC.